This T cell receptor beta chain was recorded in a study of control samples from healthy donors and cancer patients. This clone was detected a few times. This CDR3 has 15 residues. Deletions cut 2 bases from V and 3 bases from J, with 13 bases between. The V gene's germline CDR1 is SGHTA and CDR2 FQGNSA. Assay used: immunoSEQ multiplex PCR; TCRdb lists only in-frame clones, some missing. The sample lists about 150,000 clones; roughly 89% were seen once. This chain uses TRBV7-2 with TRBJ1-2, with D possibly matching TRBD1 (6 bases). The receptor's source is a man in his thirties or forties in good health. Sequencing used blood. This CDR3 is CASSLSWTADYGYTF. Here the CDR3 DNA reads TGTGCCAGCAGCTTATCCTGGACAGCGGACTATGGCTACACCTTC.